These 3 T cell receptor beta chains were sequenced from one sample in a study of T cell clonality in common variable immunodeficiency (dated by TCRdb to between 2014 and 2017). Library preparation employed the immunoSEQ multiplex PCR assay. TCRdb provides this immuneACCESS table in a form limited to in-frame rearrangements. Some clones are lacking; in checked studies, under half of them reflect an unresolved V gene, and why the rest are absent is not known. In this sample the table shows 40,000 or so clones, and no singletons are among them. The ten largest account for 3% to 4.5% of the sample. Material: peripheral blood mononuclear cells. All receptors come from a person aged 18 to 70 in good health.

This clone was detected ten times or more. The read terminates 3 residues ahead of where the CDR3 ends, so the germline J gene completes it. The chain combines TRBV2 with TRBJ2-2; 7 bases are shared with TRBD1. Unmatched junction bases numbered 4, after V lost 7 bases and J lost 2 bases. Germline V lookup: CDR1 SNHLY, CDR2 FYNNEI. This CDR3 is 14 amino acids long. The DNA read from the CDR3 is TGTGCCAGCAAGGGGACAGCCAACACCGGGGAG. This sequence encodes CASKGTANTGE. The whole CDR3 protein reads CASKGTANTGELFF.

This clone is medium-sized by share. The read ends 3 residues before the CDR3 terminus; that terminus is restored from the germline J gene. The chain carries TRBV5-1 and TRBJ2-5; no clear D. Trimming stripped 1 base from V and 0 bases from J, with 10 bases between. CDR1 is SGHRS and CDR2 is YFSETQ in the germline V gene. This CDR3 contains 15 residues. CDR3 region: CASSLSGRNQETQYF. The sequenced CDR3 bases are TGCGCCAGCAGCTTGTCGGGTAGAAACCAAGAGACC. Looking up the rest from reference TRBV5-1 and TRBJ2-5 gives the full variable domain: KAGVTQTPRYLIKTRGQQVTLSCSPISGHRSVSWYQQTPGQGLQFLFEYFSETQRNKGNFPGRFSGRQFSNSRSEMNVSTLELGDSALYLCASSLSGRNQETQYFGPGTRLLVL.

Ten or more counts support this clone. Sequencing ends 3 residues short of the CDR3 end; the germline J gene provides the rest. The chain uses TRBV19 and TRBJ2-7, with 9 bases matching TRBD1. The V and J ends lost 3 bases and 2 bases, in that order; junction bases with no gene match: 11. CDR3 size: 17 residues. CDR1 is LNHDA, CDR2 SQIVND, per germline (reference sequence). The CDR3 loop is CASSMYGTGHPTYEQYF. Partial CDR3 DNA: TGTGCCAGTAGTATGTACGGGACAGGGCACCCTACCTACGAG. Based on the CDR3 plus reference TRBV19 and TRBJ2-7, the full variable domain is DGGITQSPKYLFRKEGQNVTLSCEQNLNHDAMYWYRQDPGQGLRLIYYSQIVNDFQKGDIAEGYSVSREKKESFPLTVTSAQKNPTAFYLCASSMYGTGHPTYEQYFGPGTRLTVT.